The rows below give T cell receptor beta chains drawn from one sample of a study of T cells in Graves' hyperthyroidism and ophthalmopathy. TCRdb reanalysed the multiplex PCR reads using MiXCR and keeps one entry per CDR3 protein. The table has around 450,000 distinct CDR3 sequences, more than 15% seen once. Sequencing was done on a sample of blood. These receptors all stem from a woman younger than 35 with Graves' hyperthyroidism. Both conserved end residues are part of each CDR3. D genes are given only for firm matches. Only some rows state a clone size, as once, few, many or a class for expanded clones.

clone size	J gene	V gene	D gene	CDR3 length	CDR3 DNA	CDR3 protein
-	TRBJ2-3	TRBV5-6	-	16	TGTGCCAGCAGCACTGTGGGTTTGGGGAGCACAGATACGCAGTATTTT	CASSTVGLGSTDTQYF
-	TRBJ2-2	TRBV10-2	TRBD2	14	TGCGCCAGCAGGGGACTAGCGAACACCGGGGAGCTGTTTTTT	CASRGLANTGELFF
-	TRBJ1-4	TRBV29-1	-	15	TGCAGCGTTGAAGTTAAGGGGACGACTAATGAAAAACTGTTTTTT	CSVEVKGTTNEKLFF
few	TRBJ1-5	TRBV30	-	15	TGTGCCTGGAGTGCGGGGGGTAATAGCAATCAGCCCCAGCATTTT	CAWSAGGNSNQPQHF
many	TRBJ2-6	TRBV28	TRBD2	18	TGTGCCAGCAGTTTCCCGGACGGGGGGAGCTCTGGGGCCAACGTCCTGACTTTC	CASSFPDGGSSGANVLTF
many	TRBJ2-2	TRBV7-6	TRBD1	17	TGTGCCAGCAGCCCGCGACGAGGGGGCGCGAACACCGGGGAGCTGTTTTTT	CASSPRRGGANTGELFF
many	TRBJ2-3	TRBV7-9	TRBD1	17	TGTGCCAGCAGCTTAGGTGGGGACAGGGTGTTTCCAGATACGCAGTATTTT	CASSLGGDRVFPDTQYF
many	TRBJ2-1	TRBV27	TRBD1	17	TGTGCCAGCAGTTTATTGGGGGCGGGACAGGGGGTTGGAGAGCAGTTCTTC	CASSLLGAGQGVGEQFF
-	TRBJ2-1	TRBV7-7	TRBD2	15	TGTGCTAGCAGCTTTGGGCGGGAGGCCCACAATGAGCAGCTCTTC	CASSFGREAHNEQLF
once	TRBJ2-7	TRBV10-3	TRBD2	12	TGTGCCATCAGCTATAGCGGGGACGAGCAGTACTTC	CAISYSGDEQYF
many	TRBJ2-1	TRBV7-9	-	14	TGTGCCAGCAGCCCCGTTCGGGGCGACGATGAGCAGTTCTTC	CASSPVRGDDEQFF
-	TRBJ1-4	TRBV6-1	TRBD1	14	TGTGCCAGCAGAACGACAGGGAGGGGTGAAAAACTGTTTTTT	CASRTTGRGEKLFF